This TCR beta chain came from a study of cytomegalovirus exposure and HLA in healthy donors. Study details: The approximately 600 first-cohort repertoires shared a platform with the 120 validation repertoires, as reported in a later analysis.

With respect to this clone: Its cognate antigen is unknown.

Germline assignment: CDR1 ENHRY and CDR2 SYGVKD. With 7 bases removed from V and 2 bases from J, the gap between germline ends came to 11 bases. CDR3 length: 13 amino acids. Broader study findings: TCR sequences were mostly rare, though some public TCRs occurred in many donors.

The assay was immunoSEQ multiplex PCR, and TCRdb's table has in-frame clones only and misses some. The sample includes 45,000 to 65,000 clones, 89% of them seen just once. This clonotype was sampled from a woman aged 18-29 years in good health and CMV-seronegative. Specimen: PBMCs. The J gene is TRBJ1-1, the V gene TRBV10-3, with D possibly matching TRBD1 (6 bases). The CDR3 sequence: CAIMRGQNTEAFF. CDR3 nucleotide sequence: TGTGCCATCATGAGGGGACAAAACACTGAAGCTTTCTTT.